In its sample, the clone carrying this TCR beta chain was seen a few times. This CDR3 spans 15 amino acids. The germline V and J ends were trimmed by 5 bases and 3 bases, with 14 bases remaining between them. Germline V gene data show CDR1 as SGHTA and CDR2 as FQGNSA. The sample belongs to a study of blood T cell repertoires in COVID-19. In the source study's methods: Amplifying reference gene primers gave estimates of nucleated cell counts. Produced via immunoSEQ multiplex PCR; TCRdb's table is partial and in-frame only. The V and J calls and clone size are taken from that table; D and trimming were inferred from the DNA. The data hold approximately 210,000 clones, with about 76% observed a single time.

This chain connects TRBV7-2 to TRBJ2-1; D is undetermined. Sequences were obtained from PBMCs or T cells enriched from blood (not recorded which). The receptor was derived from a woman between 45 and 60 years old with acute COVID-19. As DNA, the CDR3 is TGTGCCAGCAGCGTTGTGGCAGATAACTACAATGAGCAGTTCTTC. Protein product: CASSVVADNYNEQFF.